One sample yielded the 15 T cell receptor beta chains listed below, sequenced in a study of technical replicates of blood from a few donors. Repertoires were generated with immunoSEQ multiplex PCR, while TCRdb's copy carries only in-frame clones and drops some. The sample gives over 10,000 clones, about 76% of which show up once; approximately 12% is in the top ten. Sequencing was carried out using PBMCs. Every receptor here comes from a human donor in good health.

The chain carries TRBV5-1 and TRBJ2-2, with 9 bases that match TRBD1. The CDR3 consists of 15 residues. Trimming at V came to 2 bases and at J to 7 bases, leaving 6 bases not matched to a gene. Germline CDR1 is SGHRS and CDR2 is YFSETQ. CDR3: CASSLTGGDGGELFF. The CDR3, as DNA: TGCGCCAGCAGCTTAACAGGGGGCGATGGCGGGGAGCTGTTTTTT.

The chain joins TRBV5-1 to TRBJ2-3, with TRBD1 as a possible D gene (6 bases). Germline-derived CDR1 and CDR2 are SGHRS and YFSETQ. The CDR3 totals 14 residues. Trimming removed 4 bases from V and 2 bases from J, with 11 bases in between. This CDR3 reads CASSTGYDTDTQYF. DNA for the CDR3: TGCGCCAGCAGCACAGGGTACGACACAGATACGCAGTATTTT.

This clone was seen just once. The rearrangement uses TRBV2 and TRBJ2-7, with 7 bases that match TRBD2. J gave up 0 bases and V 8 bases, and 7 bases lay outside the gene matches. CDR3 length: 14 amino acids. The germline CDR1 and CDR2 sequences are SNHLY and FYNNEI. This CDR3 is CASGWDYSSYEQYF. The CDR3 bases are TGTGCCAGCGGGTGGGACTATTCCTCCTACGAGCAGTACTTC.

The chain recombines TRBV19 with TRBJ1-5; tentative D call: TRBD1 (6 bases). The CDR3 is 14 residues long. The ends were cut back, 7 bases at V and 0 bases at J, with 10 bases in the middle. The germline V gene encodes CDR1 LNHDA and CDR2 SQIVND (reference sequence). The CDR3: CASTTQGSNQPQHF. The CDR3 DNA reads as TGTGCCAGTACCACACAGGGTAGCAATCAGCCCCAGCATTTT. The entire variable domain, with the rest obtained from reference TRBV19 and TRBJ1-5, is as follows: DGGITQSPKYLFRKEGQNVTLSCEQNLNHDAMYWYRQDPGQGLRLIYYSQIVNDFQKGDIAEGYSVSREKKESFPLTVTSAQKNPTAFYLCASTTQGSNQPQHFGDGTRLSIL.

This clone showed up just a few times. CDR3: CAWSVKATQNTGELFF. The CDR3 nucleotides read TGTGCCTGGAGTGTGAAAGCAACTCAGAACACCGGGGAGCTGTTTTTT. The V gene is TRBV30, the J gene TRBJ2-2; D is unclear. Trimming stripped 0 bases from V and 1 base from J, with 12 bases between. CDR3 size: 16 residues. Looked up from germline, CDR1 is GTSNPN and CDR2 is SVGIG (reference sequence). Combining the CDR3 with reference TRBV30 and TRBJ2-2 gives the whole variable domain SQTIHQWPATLVQPVGSPLSLECTVEGTSNPNLYWYRQAAGRGLQLLFYSVGIGQISSEVPQNLSASRPQDRQFILSSKKLLLSDSGFYLCAWSVKATQNTGELFFGEGSRLTVL.

The chain recombines TRBV30 with TRBJ1-2, with 7 bases identical to TRBD1. With V trimmed by 5 bases and J by 8 bases, 20 bases remained unmatched. The CDR3 has 16 residues. CDR1 is GTSNPN and CDR2 is SVGIG in the germline V gene (reference sequence). The CDR3 DNA reads TGTGCCTGGGGAACCTACCGGGGACAGTTTGATGGCGGCTACACCTTC. It yields the protein CAWGTYRGQFDGGYTF.

This chain connects TRBV19 to TRBJ2-5; TRBD1 matches 8 bases. Unmatched junction bases numbered 10, after V lost 10 bases and J lost 3 bases. CDR3 length: 14 amino acids. CDR1 and CDR2 from the germline V gene are LNHDA and SQIVND (reference sequence). CDR3 coding DNA: TGTGCCACCCGGAGGACAGGGTCGAAAGAGACCCAGTACTTC. This translates into CATRRTGSKETQYF.

This chain connects TRBV7-9 to TRBJ2-7; TRBD1 aligns across 7 bases. This CDR3 is built from 13 residues. In germline, CDR1 is SEHNR, CDR2 FQNEAQ (reference sequence). Unmatched junction bases numbered 9, after V lost 11 bases and J lost 2 bases. CDR3 protein: CAVPVGTAYEQYF. CDR3 nucleotide sequence: TGTGCCGTCCCCGTCGGGACAGCCTACGAGCAGTACTTC.

V gene TRBV11-2 combines with J gene TRBJ2-7, with D possibly TRBD2 on 5 matching bases. V lost 10 bases to trimming and J lost 4 bases, with 11 bases between them. The CDR3 spans 11 residues. Per germline, CDR1 SGHAT and CDR2 FQNNGV. The CDR3 bases are TGTGCCATGGGAGATTCGTACGAGCAGTACTTC. Translation: CAMGDSYEQYF.

The J gene is TRBJ2-1, the V gene TRBV19; 10 bases match TRBD2. The CDR3 runs 15 residues. The ends lost 2 bases at V and 6 bases at J; junction bases unmatched: 4. CDR1 LNHDA and CDR2 SQIVND come from the germline V gene (reference sequence). This CDR3 is CASSISGLATNEQFF. In DNA, the CDR3 is TGTGCCAGTAGTATATCGGGACTAGCGACCAATGAGCAGTTCTTC. The whole variable domain, filled in from reference TRBV19 and TRBJ2-1, reads DGGITQSPKYLFRKEGQNVTLSCEQNLNHDAMYWYRQDPGQGLRLIYYSQIVNDFQKGDIAEGYSVSREKKESFPLTVTSAQKNPTAFYLCASSISGLATNEQFFGPGTRLTVL.

The chain employs TRBV27 and TRBJ2-3; a possible D gene is TRBD2 (6 bases). The V gene's germline CDR1 is MNHEY and CDR2 SMNVEV (reference sequence). Trimming shortened V by 6 bases and J by 2 bases, and 15 bases separated the two germline ends. The CDR3 covers 15 residues. The CDR3 DNA reads as TGTGCCAGCAGGCCACTGGAGGACTACACAGATACGCAGTATTTT. It translates to CASRPLEDYTDTQYF.

The chain links TRBV7-8 to TRBJ1-1, with unresolved D. Germline CDR1 is SGHVS and CDR2 is FQNEAQ. This CDR3 region has 16 residues. V was clipped by 5 bases and J by 1 base, with 17 bases between them. CDR3 nucleotides: TGTGCCAGCAGCCCCGCATTGCGGGGAGGGAACACTGAAGCTTTCTTT. It is translated as CASSPALRGGNTEAFF.

This clone has only a few counts. This chain uses TRBV2 with TRBJ2-3; D uncertain. V gave up 7 bases and J gave up 2 bases, with 10 bases separating them. Germline CDR1 and CDR2: SNHLY and FYNNEI. This CDR3 is 13 amino acids long. CDR3 in DNA: TGTGCCAGCAACCAGATGCTCACAGATACGCAGTATTTT. This sequence encodes CASNQMLTDTQYF.

This chain links TRBV5-1 with TRBJ2-3; 11 positions agree with TRBD2. In germline, CDR1 is SGHRS, CDR2 YFSETQ. The CDR3 loop spans 16 amino acids. The V segment lost 1 base and the J segment 4 bases; nucleotides outside the gene matches: 5. The CDR3 is CASSLTSGSTPDTQYF. CDR3 in DNA: TGCGCCAGCAGCTTGACTAGCGGGAGTACCCCAGATACGCAGTATTTT.

This clone has more than one count but fewer than ten. V usage is TRBV18 and J usage is TRBJ1-3; D gene uncertain. Germline V CDR1 and CDR2: KGHSH, LQKENI. The CDR3 has 14 residues. V lost 3 bases and J 4 bases, leaving 10 bases between the germline ends. CDR3 nucleotide sequence: TGTGCCAGCTCACCCGGAACAGCAGGAAACACCATATATTTT. This sequence encodes CASSPGTAGNTIYF.